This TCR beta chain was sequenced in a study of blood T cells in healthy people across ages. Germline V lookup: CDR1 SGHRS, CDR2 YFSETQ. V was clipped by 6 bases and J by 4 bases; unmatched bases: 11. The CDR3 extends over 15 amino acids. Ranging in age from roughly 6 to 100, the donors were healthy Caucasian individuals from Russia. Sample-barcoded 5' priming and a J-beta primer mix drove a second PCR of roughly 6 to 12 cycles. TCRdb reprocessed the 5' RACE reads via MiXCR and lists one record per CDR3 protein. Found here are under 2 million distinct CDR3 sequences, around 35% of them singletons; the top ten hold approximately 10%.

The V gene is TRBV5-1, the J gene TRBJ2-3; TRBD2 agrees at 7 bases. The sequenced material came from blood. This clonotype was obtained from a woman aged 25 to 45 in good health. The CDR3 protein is CASTYGGRSSDTQYF. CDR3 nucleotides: TGCGCCAGCACCTACGGGGGGAGGAGTTCAGATACGCAGTATTTT.